This TCR beta chain was found in a study of T cells in Graves' hyperthyroidism and ophthalmopathy. At least ten counts were recorded for this clonotype. The TCR beta CDR3 regions underwent amplification using RNA transcripts as the source. The HTBI primer set drove a first-round RT-PCR of the TCR CDR3. TCRdb reprocessed the multiplex PCR reads with MiXCR, giving one entry per CDR3 protein. Of some 530,000 distinct CDR3 sequences listed, 20% to 25% were seen once; the top ten hold under 55%. The receptor comes from a woman in her seventies with Graves' ophthalmopathy. Sample: blood.

CDR3 nucleotide sequence: TGCAGTGCTACGTCCCGGGGGAATGAGCAGTTCTTC. Its translation is CSATSRGNEQFF. This chain links TRBV20-1 with TRBJ2-1; D might be TRBD2 (6 bases). V gave up 4 bases and J gave up 7 bases, with 11 bases separating them. The CDR3 extends over 12 amino acids. Germline loops: CDR1 DFQATT, CDR2 SNEGSKA (reference sequence).